The source of this T cell receptor (beta chain) is a study of neoadjuvant anti-PD-1 for oral cavity cancer. Study-level findings and limits: TCR analyses covered only a few patients per response group.

A word on this clone: The antigen is unknown.

Measured with immunoSEQ multiplex PCR; TCRdb has only the in-frame clones, and not every one. The data contain around 24,000 clones, roughly a quarter of them singletons. CDR3 length: 10 amino acids. Germline values: CDR1 MRHNA, CDR2 SNTAGT. Deletions cut 2 bases from V and 6 bases from J, with 1 base between. This sample's time point: after neoadjuvant nivolumab, at surgical resection. Patients had HPV-negative, locally advanced oral cavity squamous cell carcinoma. The specimen comprised tumor tissue, sampled after nivolumab (anti-PD-1) treatment. The rearrangement uses TRBV6-4 and TRBJ1-2; D ambiguous. This clonotype was obtained from a person between 40 and 79 years old with oral cavity squamous cell carcinoma. Written as DNA, the CDR3 is TGTGCCAGCAGTGACGATGGCTACACCTTC. As protein: CASSDDGYTF.